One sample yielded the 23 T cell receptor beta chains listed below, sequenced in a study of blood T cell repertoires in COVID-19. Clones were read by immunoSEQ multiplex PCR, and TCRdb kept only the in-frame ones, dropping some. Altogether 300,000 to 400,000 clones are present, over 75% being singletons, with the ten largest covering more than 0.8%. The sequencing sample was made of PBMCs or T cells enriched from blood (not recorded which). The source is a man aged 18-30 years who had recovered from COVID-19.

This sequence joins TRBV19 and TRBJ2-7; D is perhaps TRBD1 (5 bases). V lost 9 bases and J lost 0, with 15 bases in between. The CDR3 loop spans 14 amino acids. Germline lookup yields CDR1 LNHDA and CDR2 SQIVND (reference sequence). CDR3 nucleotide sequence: TGTGCCAGCGCCCCAGGGCTGGGCTCCTACGAGCAGTACTTC. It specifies CASAPGLGSYEQYF.

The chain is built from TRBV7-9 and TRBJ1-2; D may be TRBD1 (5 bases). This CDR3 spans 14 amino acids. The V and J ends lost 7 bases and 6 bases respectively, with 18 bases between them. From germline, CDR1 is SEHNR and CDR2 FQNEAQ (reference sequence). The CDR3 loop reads CASTRGTKENGYTF. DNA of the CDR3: TGTGCCAGCACCCGTGGGACTAAAGAAAATGGCTACACCTTC.

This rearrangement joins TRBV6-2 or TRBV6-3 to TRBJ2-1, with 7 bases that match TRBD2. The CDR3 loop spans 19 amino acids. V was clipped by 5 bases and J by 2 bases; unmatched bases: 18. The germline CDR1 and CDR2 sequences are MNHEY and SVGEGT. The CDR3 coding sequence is TGTGCCAGCAGTAACCGTCTTGGCGAGAGAGCGGGAACCTACAATGAGCAGTTCTTC. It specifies CASSNRLGERAGTYNEQFF.

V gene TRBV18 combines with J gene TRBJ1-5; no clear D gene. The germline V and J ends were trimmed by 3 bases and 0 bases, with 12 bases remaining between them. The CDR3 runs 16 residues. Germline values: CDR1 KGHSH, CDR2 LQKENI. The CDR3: CASSPLPVDSNQPQHF. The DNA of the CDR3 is TGTGCCAGCTCACCTCTCCCAGTTGATAGCAATCAGCCCCAGCATTTT.

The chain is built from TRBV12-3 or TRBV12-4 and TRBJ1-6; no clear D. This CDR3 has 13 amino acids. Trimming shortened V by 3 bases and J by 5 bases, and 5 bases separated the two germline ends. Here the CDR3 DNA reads TGTGCCAGCAGTTTGTCCGATAATTCACCCCTCCACTTT. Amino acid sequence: CASSLSDNSPLHF.

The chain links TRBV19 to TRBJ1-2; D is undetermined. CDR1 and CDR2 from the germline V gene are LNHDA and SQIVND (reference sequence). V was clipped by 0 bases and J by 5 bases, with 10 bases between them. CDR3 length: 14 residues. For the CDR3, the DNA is TGTGCCAGTAGTATAGATGGAAGGAGGTATGGCTACACCTTC. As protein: CASSIDGRRYGYTF.

The CDR3, as DNA: TGTGCCAGTAGTATTTCCGGGACAGTGGGGAACATTCAGTACTTC. It codes for CASSISGTVGNIQYF. This chain connects TRBV19 to TRBJ2-4; 7 positions match TRBD1. Germline V gene data show CDR1 as LNHDA and CDR2 as SQIVND (reference sequence). This CDR3 comprises 15 residues. Trimming cost V 3 bases and J 7 bases; bases outside gene matches: 9.

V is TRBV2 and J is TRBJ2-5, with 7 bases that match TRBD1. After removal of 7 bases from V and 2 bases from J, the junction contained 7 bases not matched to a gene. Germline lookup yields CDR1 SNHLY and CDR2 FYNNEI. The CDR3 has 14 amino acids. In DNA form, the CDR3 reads TGTGCCAGCAATGGCGGCAGGGGGCAAGAGACCCAGTACTTC. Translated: CASNGGRGQETQYF.

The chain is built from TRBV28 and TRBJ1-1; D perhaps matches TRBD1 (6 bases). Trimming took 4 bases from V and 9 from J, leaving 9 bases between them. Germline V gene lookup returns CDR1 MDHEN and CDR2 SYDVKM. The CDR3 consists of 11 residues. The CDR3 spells CASSSGTKAFF. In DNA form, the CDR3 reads TGTGCCAGCAGTTCCGGGACAAAAGCTTTCTTT. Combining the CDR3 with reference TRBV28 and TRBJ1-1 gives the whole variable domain DVKVTQSSRYLVKRTGEKVFLECVQDMDHENMFWYRQDPGLGLRLIYFSYDVKMKEKGDIPEGYSVSREKKERFSLILESASTNQTSMYLCASSSGTKAFFGQGTRLTVV.

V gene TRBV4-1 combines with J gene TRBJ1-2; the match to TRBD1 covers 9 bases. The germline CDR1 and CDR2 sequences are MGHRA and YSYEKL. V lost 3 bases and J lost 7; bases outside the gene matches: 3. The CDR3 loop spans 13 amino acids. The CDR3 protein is CASSQTGGGGYTF. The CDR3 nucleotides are TGCGCCAGCAGCCAGACAGGGGGGGGTGGCTACACCTTC.

This CDR3 reads CASSFRSSSYNSPLHF. In DNA, the CDR3 is TGTGCCAGCAGCTTTCGGTCGAGCTCCTATAATTCACCCCTCCACTTT. V gene TRBV5-6 combines with J gene TRBJ1-6, with D uncertain. In germline, CDR1 is SGHDT, CDR2 YYEEEE. Trimming removed 2 bases at V and 0 bases at J, with 9 bases between. This CDR3 is built from 16 residues.

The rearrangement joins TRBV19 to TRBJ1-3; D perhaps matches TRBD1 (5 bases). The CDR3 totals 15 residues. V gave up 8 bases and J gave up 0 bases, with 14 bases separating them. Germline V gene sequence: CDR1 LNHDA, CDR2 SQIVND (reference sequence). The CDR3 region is CASRTDSFSGNTIYF. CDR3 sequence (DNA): TGTGCCAGTCGTACCGACAGTTTCTCTGGAAACACCATATATTTT.

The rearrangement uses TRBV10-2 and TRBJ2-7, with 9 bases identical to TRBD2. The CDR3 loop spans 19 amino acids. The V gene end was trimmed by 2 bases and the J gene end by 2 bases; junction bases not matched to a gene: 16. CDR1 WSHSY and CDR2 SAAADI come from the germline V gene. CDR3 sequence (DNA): TGCGCCAGCAGTGAGGAGGGAGTAGCGGGGGCCCAGCCCCCCTACGAGCAGTACTTC. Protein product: CASSEEGVAGAQPPYEQYF.

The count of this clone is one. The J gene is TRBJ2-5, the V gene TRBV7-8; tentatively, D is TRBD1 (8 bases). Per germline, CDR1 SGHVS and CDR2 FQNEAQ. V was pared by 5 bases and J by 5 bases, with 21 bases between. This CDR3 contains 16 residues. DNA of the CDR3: TGTGCCAGCAGCCCAGACAGGGGAGGGTTATGGGAGACCCAGTACTTC. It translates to CASSPDRGGLWETQYF.

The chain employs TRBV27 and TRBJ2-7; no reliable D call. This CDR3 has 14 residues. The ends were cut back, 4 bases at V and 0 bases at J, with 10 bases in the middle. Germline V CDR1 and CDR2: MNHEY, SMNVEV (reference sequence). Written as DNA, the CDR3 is TGTGCCAGCAGTTCGACGGGTCACTCCTACGAGCAGTACTTC. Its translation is CASSSTGHSYEQYF.

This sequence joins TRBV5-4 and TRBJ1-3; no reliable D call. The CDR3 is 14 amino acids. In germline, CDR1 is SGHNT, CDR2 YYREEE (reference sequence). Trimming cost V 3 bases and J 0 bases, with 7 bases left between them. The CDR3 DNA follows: TGTGCCAGCAGCTCCCAATCCTCTGGAAACACCATATATTTT. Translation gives CASSSQSSGNTIYF.

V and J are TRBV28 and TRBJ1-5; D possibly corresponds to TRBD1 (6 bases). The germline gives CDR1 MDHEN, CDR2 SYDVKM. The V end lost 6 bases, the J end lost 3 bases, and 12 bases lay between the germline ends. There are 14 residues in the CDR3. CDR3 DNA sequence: TGTGCCAGCAGGGTCACAGGGCACAATCAGCCCCAGCATTTT. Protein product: CASRVTGHNQPQHF.

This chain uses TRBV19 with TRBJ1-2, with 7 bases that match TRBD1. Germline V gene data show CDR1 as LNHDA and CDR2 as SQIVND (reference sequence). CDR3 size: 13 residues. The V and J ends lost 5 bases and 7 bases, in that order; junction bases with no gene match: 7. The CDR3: CASSAQGVGGYTF. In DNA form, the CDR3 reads TGTGCCAGTAGTGCTCAGGGGGTGGGTGGCTACACCTTC.

DNA of the CDR3: TGTGCCAGCAGCTTAGGTCAGGGGTGGAATGAGCAGTTCTTC. Residues: CASSLGQGWNEQFF. This rearrangement joins TRBV7-9 to TRBJ2-1; TRBD1 might be the D (6 bases). The CDR3 is 14 amino acids. Trimming removed 1 base from V and 7 bases from J, with 11 bases in between. Germline V CDR1 and CDR2: SEHNR, FQNEAQ (reference sequence).

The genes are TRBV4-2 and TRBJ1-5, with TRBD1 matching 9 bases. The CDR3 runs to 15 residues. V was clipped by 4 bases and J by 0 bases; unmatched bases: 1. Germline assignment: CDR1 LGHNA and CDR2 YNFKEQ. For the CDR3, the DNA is TGTGCCAGCAGCCCGGACAGGGGTAGCAATCAGCCCCAGCATTTT. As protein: CASSPDRGSNQPQHF.

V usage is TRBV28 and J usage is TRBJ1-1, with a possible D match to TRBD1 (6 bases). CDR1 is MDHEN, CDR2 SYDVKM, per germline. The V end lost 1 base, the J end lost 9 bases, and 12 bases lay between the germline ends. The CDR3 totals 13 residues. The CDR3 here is CASSLSRRGQAFF. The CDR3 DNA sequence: TGTGCCAGCAGTTTATCGCGCAGGGGACAAGCTTTCTTT.

In DNA form, the CDR3 reads TGCGCCAGCAGCCTCAGGGGGCGCCAAGTGAACACTGAAGCTTTCTTT. Translating it yields CASSLRGRQVNTEAFF. The V call is TRBV5-1, the J call TRBJ1-1; 8 nucleotides match TRBD1. The ends lost 4 bases at V and 0 bases at J; junction bases unmatched: 8. Looked up from germline, CDR1 is SGHRS and CDR2 is YFSETQ. CDR3 size: 16 residues.

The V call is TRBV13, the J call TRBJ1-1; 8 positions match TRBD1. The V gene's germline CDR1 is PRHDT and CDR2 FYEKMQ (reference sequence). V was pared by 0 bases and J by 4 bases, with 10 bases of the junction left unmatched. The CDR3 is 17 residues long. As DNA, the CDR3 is TGTGCCAGCAGCTTAGGCACACAGGGGGAGGTAGGCACTGAAGCTTTCTTT. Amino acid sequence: CASSLGTQGEVGTEAFF.